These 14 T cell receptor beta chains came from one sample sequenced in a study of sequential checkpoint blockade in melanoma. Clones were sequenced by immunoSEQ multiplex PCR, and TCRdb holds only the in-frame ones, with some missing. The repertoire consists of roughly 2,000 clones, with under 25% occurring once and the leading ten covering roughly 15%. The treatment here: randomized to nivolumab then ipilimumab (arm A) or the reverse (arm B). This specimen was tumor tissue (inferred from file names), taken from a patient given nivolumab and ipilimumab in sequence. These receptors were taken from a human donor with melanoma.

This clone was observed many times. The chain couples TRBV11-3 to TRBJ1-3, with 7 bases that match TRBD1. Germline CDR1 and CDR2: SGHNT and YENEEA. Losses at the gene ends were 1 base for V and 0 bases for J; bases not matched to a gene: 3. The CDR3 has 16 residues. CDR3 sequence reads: CASSLVGTASGNTIYF. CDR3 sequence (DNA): TGTGCCAGCAGCTTAGTTGGGACAGCCTCTGGAAACACCATATATTTT.

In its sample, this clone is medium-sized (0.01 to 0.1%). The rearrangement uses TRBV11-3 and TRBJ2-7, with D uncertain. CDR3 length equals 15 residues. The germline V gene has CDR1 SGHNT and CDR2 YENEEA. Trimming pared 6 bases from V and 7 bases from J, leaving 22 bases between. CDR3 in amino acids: CASSPLMGSTQEQYF. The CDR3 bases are TGTGCCAGCAGTCCCCTTATGGGCAGTACCCAAGAGCAGTACTTC. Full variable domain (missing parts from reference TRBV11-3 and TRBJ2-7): EAGVVQSPRYKIIEKKQPVAFWCNPISGHNTLYWYLQNLGQGPELLIRYENEEAVDDSQLPKDRFSAERLKGVDSTLKIQPAELGDSAVYLCASSPLMGSTQEQYFGPGTRLTVT.

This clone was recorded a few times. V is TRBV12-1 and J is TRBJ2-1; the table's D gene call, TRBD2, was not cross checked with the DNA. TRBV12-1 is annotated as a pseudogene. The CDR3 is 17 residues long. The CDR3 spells CASRLRAALSSYNEQFF. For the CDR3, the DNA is TGTGCCAGCAGATTGAGGGCAGCGTTAAGCTCCTACAATGAGCAGTTCTTC.

The CDR3 DNA reads as TGCGCCAGCAGCCCGGGACTAGCGGGAGTAGAGACCCAGTACTTC. It translates to CASSPGLAGVETQYF. The rearrangement joins TRBV5-1 to TRBJ2-5; 14 positions match TRBD2. Germline CDR1 is SGHRS and CDR2 is YFSETQ. This CDR3 contains 15 residues. V shed 4 bases, J shed 4 bases, and the junction held 3 bases outside the gene matches.

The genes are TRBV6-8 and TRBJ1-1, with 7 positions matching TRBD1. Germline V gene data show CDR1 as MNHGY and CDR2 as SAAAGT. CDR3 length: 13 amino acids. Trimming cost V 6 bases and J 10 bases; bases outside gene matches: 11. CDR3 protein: CASSLLRDRRAFF. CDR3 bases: TGTGCCAGCAGCCTACTCCGGGACAGAAGAGCTTTCTTT.

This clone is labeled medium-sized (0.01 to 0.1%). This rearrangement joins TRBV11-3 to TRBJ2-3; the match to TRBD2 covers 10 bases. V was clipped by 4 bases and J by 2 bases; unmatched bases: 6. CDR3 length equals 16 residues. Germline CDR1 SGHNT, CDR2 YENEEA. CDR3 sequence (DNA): TGTGCCAGCAGCTCCCGCAGCGGGAGGGCCACAGATACGCAGTATTTT. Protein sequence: CASSSRSGRATDTQYF.

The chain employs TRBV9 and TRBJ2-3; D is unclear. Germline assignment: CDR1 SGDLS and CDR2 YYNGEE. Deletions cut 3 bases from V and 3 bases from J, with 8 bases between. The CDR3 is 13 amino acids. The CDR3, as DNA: TGTGCCAGCAGCGCCCCGGAGACAGATACGCAGTATTTT. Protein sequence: CASSAPETDTQYF.

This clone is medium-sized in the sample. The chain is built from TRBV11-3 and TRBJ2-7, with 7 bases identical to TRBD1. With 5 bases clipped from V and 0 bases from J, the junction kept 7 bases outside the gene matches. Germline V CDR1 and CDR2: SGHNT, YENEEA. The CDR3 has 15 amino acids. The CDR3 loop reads CASSKLGDSSYEQYF. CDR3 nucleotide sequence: TGTGCCAGCAGCAAATTAGGGGACAGCTCCTACGAGCAGTACTTC. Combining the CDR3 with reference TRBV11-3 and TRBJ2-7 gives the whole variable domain EAGVVQSPRYKIIEKKQPVAFWCNPISGHNTLYWYLQNLGQGPELLIRYENEEAVDDSQLPKDRFSAERLKGVDSTLKIQPAELGDSAVYLCASSKLGDSSYEQYFGPGTRLTVT.

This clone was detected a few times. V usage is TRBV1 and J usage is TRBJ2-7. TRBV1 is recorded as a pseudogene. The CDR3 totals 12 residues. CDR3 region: CASSFTGAEQYF. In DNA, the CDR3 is TGCGCCAGCAGCTTCACGGGGGCCGAGCAGTACTTC.

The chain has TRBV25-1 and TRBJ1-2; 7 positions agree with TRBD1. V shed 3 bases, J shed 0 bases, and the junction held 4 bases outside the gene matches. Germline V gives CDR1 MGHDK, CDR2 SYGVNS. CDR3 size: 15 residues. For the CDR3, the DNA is TGTGCCAGCAGTGACAGGGACAGACCTAACTATGGCTACACCTTC. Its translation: CASSDRDRPNYGYTF.

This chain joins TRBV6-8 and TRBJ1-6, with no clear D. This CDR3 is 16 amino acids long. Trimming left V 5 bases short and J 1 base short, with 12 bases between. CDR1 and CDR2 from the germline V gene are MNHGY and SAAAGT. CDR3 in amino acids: CASSNALESYNSPLHF. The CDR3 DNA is TGTGCCAGCAGTAACGCGCTTGAGTCCTATAATTCACCCCTCCACTTT.

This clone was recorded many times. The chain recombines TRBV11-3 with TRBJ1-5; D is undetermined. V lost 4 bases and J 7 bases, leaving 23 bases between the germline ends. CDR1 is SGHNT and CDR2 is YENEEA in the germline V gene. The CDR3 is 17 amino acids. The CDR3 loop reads CASSWVSLSRSGQPQHF. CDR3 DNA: TGTGCCAGCAGCTGGGTCTCGCTGAGCAGGTCTGGGCAGCCCCAGCATTTT.

CDR3 sequence (DNA): TGTGCCAGCAGCCCCGAAGGGGGTCCAAACTATGGCTACACCTTC. This translates into CASSPEGGPNYGYTF. The rearrangement joins TRBV28 to TRBJ1-2; tentatively, D is TRBD1 (6 bases). The CDR3 consists of 15 residues. The germline gives CDR1 MDHEN, CDR2 SYDVKM. Trimming removed 6 bases from V and 2 bases from J, with 16 bases in between.

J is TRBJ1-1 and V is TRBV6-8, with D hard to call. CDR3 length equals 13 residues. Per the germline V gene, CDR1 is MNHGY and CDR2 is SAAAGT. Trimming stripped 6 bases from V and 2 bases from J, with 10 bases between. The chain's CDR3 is CASRRGINTEAFF. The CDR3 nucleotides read TGTGCCAGCAGAAGAGGGATAAACACTGAAGCTTTCTTT.